This TCR beta chain derives from a study of T cells in Graves' hyperthyroidism and ophthalmopathy. Hyperthyroidism of Graves' type that showed no ophthalmopathy progression within 18 months was stable. Patients with uncontrolled infections, other autoimmune diseases, pregnancy or lactation were excluded. Germline lookup yields CDR1 SEHNR and CDR2 FQNEAQ (reference sequence). The ends were cut back, 1 base at V and 2 bases at J, with 6 bases in the middle. CDR3 length: 14 residues. Regions amplified from RNA transcripts were the TCR beta CDR3 regions. TCR CDR3 regions were first amplified by RT-PCR with HTBI primers. One entry per CDR3 protein results from TCRdb running MiXCR on the multiplex PCR reads. The table includes hundreds of thousands of distinct CDR3 sequences, around 42% detected once. This clonotype was seen repeatedly, ten times or more. Its antigen is unknown. Findings and caveats of the study: Blood held most thyroid clonotypes expanded above 0.001 frequency. Ophthalmopathy was model-predicted a median around seven months pre-onset.

The sequence was obtained from a young woman with Graves' hyperthyroidism. This chain uses TRBV7-9 with TRBJ1-3; D remains ambiguous. Sequences were obtained from peripheral blood or thyroid tissue (not recorded which). CDR3 bases: TGTGCCAGCAGCTTAGGAGGGCCTGGAAACACCATATATTTT. Amino acids: CASSLGGPGNTIYF. The complete variable domain, with remaining parts taken from reference TRBV7-9 and TRBJ1-3, reads DTGVSQNPRHKITKRGQNVTFRCDPISEHNRLYWYRQTLGQGPEFLTYFQNEAQLEKSRLLSDRFSAERPKGSFSTLEIQRTEQGDSAMYLCASSLGGPGNTIYFGEGSWLTVV.